This T cell receptor (beta chain) was obtained from a study of blood T cell repertoires in COVID-19. Study overall: COVID-19 samples, acute and convalescent, were from the United States, Italy and Spain. Nucleic acid was either cDNA or gDNA, and it came from T cells, B-cell-depleted T cells, or PBMCs.

As processed by the authors: From reference gene primer amplification, estimates of nucleated cell counts were derived. Assay used: immunoSEQ multiplex PCR; TCRdb lists only in-frame clones, some missing. Clone size and V and J calls were adopted from that table, with D and trimming inferred from the DNA. The sample gives hundreds of thousands of clones, 75% to 90% of which show up once; over 1.2% is in the top ten. Material for sequencing was peripheral blood. The clonotype comes from a woman aged 40 to 50 who had recovered from COVID-19.

CDR3 loop: CASSGDSIMGELFF. The DNA of the CDR3 is TGTGCCAGCAGTGGCGACAGTATAATGGGGGAGCTGTTTTTT. V and J are TRBV2 and TRBJ2-2; D is perhaps TRBD1 (5 bases). There are 14 residues in the CDR3. V was clipped by 4 bases and J by 8 bases, with 14 bases between them. Germline V CDR1 and CDR2: SNHLY, FYNNEI.